This TCR beta chain was recorded in a study of spatial heterogeneity in lung cancer. Study summary: Consistently, beta-chain sequences turned up in larger numbers than alpha-chain sequences did. Unique TCR and UMI combinations averaged more than ten appearances each in raw reads. Overall study findings and caveats: For expanded intratumoral alpha and beta TCRs, counts tracked tumor mutation counts.

Time point noted: sample taken at primary tumor resection. Whole RNA was taken from tumor, nontumor lung or frozen PBMC; it was then sequenced unsorted. The CDR3 loop spans 17 amino acids. This clonotype rates as medium-sized. Its specificity is unknown. This beta chain is an off-target read within a library intended for alpha chains, so its frequency means little. Every TCR cDNA molecule bore its own unique molecular identifier. One entry per CDR3 protein results from TCRdb running MiXCR on the 5' RACE reads. The repertoire holds 15,000 to 20,000 distinct CDR3 sequences, 5% to 7.5% seen once, with 6.8% in the top ten.

The chain recombines TRBV21-1 with TRBJ2-2; the D call in the table, TRBD1, was not verified against the DNA. TRBV21-1 is noted as a pseudogene. The source was lung tumor tissue, collected at surgery. The sequence came from a male donor with early-stage non-small cell lung cancer. The CDR3 nucleotides read TGTGCCAGCAGTCCCAAAACGAAGGACAGGAACACCGGGGAGCTGTTTTTT. Protein: CASSPKTKDRNTGELFF.